This T cell receptor beta chain was sequenced in a study of T cells in Graves' hyperthyroidism and ophthalmopathy. Amplification yielded TCR beta CDR3 regions, with RNA transcripts as the source. The study used the HTBI primer set for a first-round RT-PCR of the TCR CDR3. TCRdb reprocessed the multiplex PCR reads via MiXCR and lists one record per CDR3 protein. The sample contains about 350,000 distinct CDR3 sequences, approximately 14% of which appear only once. Ten or more counts support this clonotype. Trimming cost V 3 bases and J 0 bases, with 2 bases left between them. In germline, CDR1 is LGHDT, CDR2 YNNKEL (reference sequence). The CDR3 loop spans 13 amino acids.

This sequence joins TRBV3-1 and TRBJ2-2; D remains unclear. The sample taken for sequencing was blood. The source is a woman in her sixties or seventies with Graves' ophthalmopathy. The CDR3 is CASSQPNTGELFF. For the CDR3, the DNA is TGTGCCAGCAGCCAGCCGAACACCGGGGAGCTGTTTTTT.